This T cell receptor (beta chain) came from a study of shared clonotypes between healthy human individuals. Study-level points and caveats: Larger estimated richness was generally seen in naive subsets than in memory subsets. It was the few donors that limited the genetic and exposure-history diversity represented. Four donors held about 5% of naive CD4 clonotypes in common.

Germline lookup yields CDR1 MGHRA and CDR2 YSYEKL. The CDR3 totals 18 residues. With V trimmed by 4 bases and J by 5 bases, 16 bases remained unmatched. A note on this clone: The antigen is undetermined.

The method was immunoSEQ multiplex PCR; TCRdb's version includes in-frame clones alone and lacks a portion of them. The sample has around 1,100,000 clones, around 77% seen once; the top ten hold approximately 0.95%. V is TRBV4-1 and J is TRBJ2-3, with 9 bases identical to TRBD1. Sequencing used memory CD4+ T cells from PBMCs. Subset described: CD45RA-negative fraction. The sequence was collected from a man aged 18 to 30 in good health. Some clones in this sample may be carry-over from other donors' samples. CDR3 nucleotides: TGCGCCAGCAGCCGGAGGGGGCGACAGGGGGGATTGGGAGATACGCAGTATTTT. Protein sequence: CASSRRGRQGGLGDTQYF.